Reported below is one T cell receptor beta chain. Its antigen is currently unknown. This entry is derived from a study of OX40 agonist ivuxolimab in advanced cancers. The investigators sampled blood at baseline, at cycle 4 day 1, and at cycle 7 day 1. Findings of the study overall: Among the nonresponders, some also had low normalized T-cell clonal expansion.

Clones were read by immunoSEQ multiplex PCR, and TCRdb kept only the in-frame ones, dropping some. The sample lists about 42,000 clones, under 90% seen once, with approximately 25% in the top ten. The germline gives CDR1 SGHDT, CDR2 YYEEEE. V was cut by 1 base and J by 4 bases, with 5 bases left in between. The CDR3 extends over 12 amino acids. This clonotype was sampled from an adult with an advanced solid tumor such as melanoma, head and neck, liver or kidney cancer. The specimen was CD4+ or CD8+ T cells sorted from blood, collected in a trial of the OX40 agonist ivuxolimab. The chain employs TRBV5-6 and TRBJ2-5; D unclear. CDR3 residues: CASSLLRETQYF. The CDR3 DNA follows: TGTGCCAGCAGCTTGTTGAGAGAGACCCAGTACTTC.